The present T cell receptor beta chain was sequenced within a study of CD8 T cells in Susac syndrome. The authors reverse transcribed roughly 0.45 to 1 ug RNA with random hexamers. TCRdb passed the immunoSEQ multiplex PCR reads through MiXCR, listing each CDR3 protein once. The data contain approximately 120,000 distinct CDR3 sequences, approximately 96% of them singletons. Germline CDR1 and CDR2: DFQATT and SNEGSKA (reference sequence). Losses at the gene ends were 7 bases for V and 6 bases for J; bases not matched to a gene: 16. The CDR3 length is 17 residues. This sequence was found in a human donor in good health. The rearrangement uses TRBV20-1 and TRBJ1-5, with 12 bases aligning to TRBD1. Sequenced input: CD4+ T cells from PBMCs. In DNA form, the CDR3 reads TGCAGTGGCCCGCCGGGACAGGGGGCACAAGTCAGTCAGCCCCAGCATTTT. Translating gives CSGPPGQGAQVSQPQHF.